This passage covers 3 T cell receptor beta chains from one sample sequenced in a study of early T cells in non-severe SARS-CoV-2 infection (dated by TCRdb to the early 2020s). Receptor libraries were prepared by 5' RACE. Sequencing was carried out with a NextSeq 500. The raw public reads went through TCRdb reprocessing: fastp at Q25, MiXCR clone calling, in-frame beta chains kept. CDR3 protein sequences are deduplicated, and each keeps its most common genes and DNA. The sample has 50,000 to 70,000 distinct CDR3 sequences on record, 15% of them singletons. 9% to 10% of the sample comes from the top ten. Sequenced material: whole blood, taken at baseline. The receptors were sampled from an adult who was a healthcare worker with PCR-confirmed SARS-CoV-2 infection or an uninfected control (not recorded which).

Ten or more counts support this clonotype. This rearrangement joins TRBV2 to TRBJ2-3; D might be TRBD2 (5 bases). The CDR3 consists of 13 residues. The germline gives CDR1 SNHLY, CDR2 FYNNEI. V lost 4 bases to trimming and J lost 5 bases, with 10 bases between them. CDR3 sequence: CASSASGKDTQYF. In DNA form, the CDR3 reads TGTGCCAGCAGTGCTTCGGGGAAAGATACGCAGTATTTT.

This clonotype was counted ten times or more. The chain recombines TRBV12-3 or TRBV12-4 with TRBJ1-1, with a possible D match to TRBD1 (5 bases). The CDR3 is 14 amino acids. Trimming took 5 bases from V and 1 from J, leaving 11 bases between them. CDR3 protein: CASSRYGGNTEAFF. The CDR3 nucleotides read TGTGCCAGCAGTCGGTACGGGGGGAACACTGAAGCTTTCTTT.

In regard to this clonotype: A much larger clone differs by one base, so this may be a read error. The chain is built from TRBV20-1 and TRBJ2-1; D remains ambiguous. This CDR3 has 12 residues. Germline V gene sequence: CDR1 DFQATT, CDR2 SNEGSKA (reference sequence). The DNA for the CDR3 is TGCAGTGCTAGTCAATCCTACAAAGAGCAGTTCTTC. This sequence encodes CSASQSYKEQFF.